This TCR beta chain was sequenced during a study of blood T cell repertoires in COVID-19. Looking at the study overall: Italy, Spain and the United States were the sources of the convalescent and acute COVID-19 samples. PBMCs, B-cell-depleted T cells, or T cells were the source of the cDNA or gDNA that made up the material.

Trimming left V 0 bases short and J 5 bases short, with 10 bases between. The CDR3 length is 15 residues. The V gene's germline CDR1 is LGHDT and CDR2 YNNKEL (reference sequence). Generated by immunoSEQ multiplex PCR, the TCRdb table keeps only in-frame clones and is missing some. This table has roughly 220,000 clones, roughly 84% appearing once. The genes are TRBV3-1 (or the pseudogene TRBV3-2) and TRBJ1-4; D is perhaps TRBD1 (5 bases). This clonotype was sampled from a woman between 40 and 55 years old who had recovered from COVID-19. The sequencing sample was made of peripheral blood. The CDR3 spells CASSQEGSGNEKLFF. DNA for the CDR3: TGTGCCAGCAGCCAAGAGGGGTCAGGGAATGAAAAACTGTTTTTT.